The present entry profiles one TCR beta chain with its context. The antigen remains undetermined. The data originate from a study of identical twins. Unique molecular identifiers were present on the cDNA, and a universal primer site came from template switching. One entry per CDR3 protein results from TCRdb running MiXCR on the 5' RACE reads. The sample has a few hundred thousand distinct CDR3 sequences; 9.6% are singletons. Study-level findings and limits: Modeled out-of-frame TCR alpha sharing in monozygotic twins fell below observed levels. Some out-of-frame alpha sequences were shared by twins, and these showed excess low generation probability.

The V end was cut by 5 bases, the J end by 12 bases, with 16 bases between. This CDR3 is built from 13 residues. CDR1 and CDR2 (germline): MNHEY, SMNVEV (reference sequence). In addition, the sample was reused for a study of yellow fever vaccine responses in identical twins.

Sequencing was performed on PBMCs. The J gene is TRBJ1-4, the V gene TRBV27; weak D call: TRBD1 (5 bases). This TCR derives from a woman between 18 and 29 years old in good health. In DNA form, the CDR3 reads TGTGCCAGCAGTCCCCCCCGGGGGGAGGAACTGTTTTTT. It yields the protein CASSPPRGEELFF.